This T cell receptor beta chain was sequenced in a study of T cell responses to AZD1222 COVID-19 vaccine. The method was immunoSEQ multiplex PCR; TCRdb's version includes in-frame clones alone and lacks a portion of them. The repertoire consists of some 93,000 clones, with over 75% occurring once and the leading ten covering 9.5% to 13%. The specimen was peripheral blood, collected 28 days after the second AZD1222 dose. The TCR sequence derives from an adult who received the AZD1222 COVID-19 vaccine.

The CDR3 bases are TGTGCCAGCAGTTCCGGGACTAGGCACACAGATACGCAGTATTTT. Protein product: CASSSGTRHTDTQYF. The chain couples TRBV6-5 to TRBJ2-3, with 8 bases identical to TRBD2. This CDR3 comprises 15 residues. Germline V lookup: CDR1 MNHEY, CDR2 SVGAGI. The J segment lost 2 bases and the V segment lost 4 bases, leaving 5 bases of the junction unmatched.